This T cell receptor beta chain was recorded in a study of radiotherapy plus CTLA-4 blockade in lung cancer. The germline V and J ends were trimmed by 5 bases and 6 bases, with 11 bases remaining between them. Germline V gene lookup returns CDR1 GTSNPN and CDR2 SVGIG (reference sequence). The CDR3 extends over 11 amino acids. Chemo-refractory metastatic non-small-cell lung cancer patients received focal radiation with ipilimumab CTLA-4 blockade. The repertoire was sequenced with immunoSEQ multiplex PCR; TCRdb's copy has only in-frame clones and lacks some. The sample shows some 92,000 clones, approximately 78% of them seen only once.

This chain uses TRBV30 with TRBJ2-7, with D perhaps matching TRBD1 (7 bases). The sample in question was peripheral blood, obtained from a patient treated with radiotherapy plus ipilimumab. The receptor comes from a human donor with non-small cell lung cancer who had a partial response to radiotherapy plus ipilimumab. The CDR3 is CAWGQGGEQYF. Here the CDR3 DNA reads TGTGCCTGGGGTCAGGGGGGCGAGCAGTACTTC.